This T cell receptor (beta chain) was observed in a study of radiation and T cells in renal cell carcinoma. Study-wide findings and caveats: Baseline intratumoral clonotype presence is unknown without pretreatment biopsies.

Produced via immunoSEQ multiplex PCR; TCRdb's table is partial and in-frame only. The data hold about 65,000 clones, with just over 75% observed a single time. The time point denotes: blood 2 weeks post-SBRT. Described treatment: 15 Gy SBRT to primary tumor, nephrectomy 4 weeks later. Clear cell pathology was present in this patient's renal cell carcinoma. The CDR3 consists of 16 residues. The germline V and J ends were trimmed by 4 bases and 2 bases, with 16 bases remaining between them. Germline CDR1 and CDR2: SGHNT and YYREEE (reference sequence). This clone came up a few times. Its antigen is still unknown.

The rearrangement joins TRBV5-4 to TRBJ2-1; TRBD1 or TRBD2 may be the D gene (6 bases each). The starting material was blood, obtained from a patient whose treatment included radiotherapy and nephrectomy. The TCR sequence derives from a man aged 55 to 70 with renal cell carcinoma. CDR3 residues: CASSHGGLVTYNEQFF. The CDR3 bases are TGTGCCAGCAGCCATGGGGGGCTAGTTACCTACAATGAGCAGTTCTTC.